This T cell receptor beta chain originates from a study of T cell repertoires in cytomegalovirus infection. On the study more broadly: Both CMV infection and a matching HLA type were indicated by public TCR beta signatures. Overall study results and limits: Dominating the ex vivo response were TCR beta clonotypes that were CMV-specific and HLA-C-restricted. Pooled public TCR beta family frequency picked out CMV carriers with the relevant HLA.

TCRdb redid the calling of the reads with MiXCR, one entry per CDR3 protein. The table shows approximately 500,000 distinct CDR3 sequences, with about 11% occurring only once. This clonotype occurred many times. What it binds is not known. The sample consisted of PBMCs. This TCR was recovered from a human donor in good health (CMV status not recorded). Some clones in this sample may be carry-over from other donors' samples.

The CDR3 here is CASNQGGGGYTF. CDR3 nucleotides: TGTGCCAGTAACCAGGGTGGCGGAGGCTACACCTTC. The J gene is TRBJ1-2, the V gene TRBV19; a possible D gene is TRBD1 (5 bases). Germline CDR1 is LNHDA and CDR2 is SQIVND (reference sequence). The CDR3 runs to 12 residues. V gave up 7 bases and J gave up 8 bases, with 14 bases separating them.